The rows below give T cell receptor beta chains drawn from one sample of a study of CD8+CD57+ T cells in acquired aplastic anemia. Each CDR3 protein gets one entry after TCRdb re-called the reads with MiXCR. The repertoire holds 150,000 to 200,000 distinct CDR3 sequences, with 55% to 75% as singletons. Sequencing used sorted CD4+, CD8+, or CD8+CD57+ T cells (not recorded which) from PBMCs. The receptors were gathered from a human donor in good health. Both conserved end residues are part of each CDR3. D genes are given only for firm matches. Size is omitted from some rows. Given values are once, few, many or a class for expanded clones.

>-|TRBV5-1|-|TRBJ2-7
TGCGCCAGCAGCTTGGAGTGGCTTTACGAGCAGTACTTC
CASSLEWLYEQYF
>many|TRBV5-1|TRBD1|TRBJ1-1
TGCGCCAGCAGCTGGGGGACAGGGGAGAACACTGAAGCTTTCTTT
CASSWGTGENTEAFF
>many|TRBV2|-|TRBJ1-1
TGTGCCAGCAGTGCGGCACCGAACACTGAAGCTTTCTTT
CASSAAPNTEAFF
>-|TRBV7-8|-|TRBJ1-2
TGTGCCAGCAGCTTAGCCTCGGGGGGGTATGGCTACACCTTC
CASSLASGGYGYTF
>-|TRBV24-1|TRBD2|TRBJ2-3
TGTGCCACCAGTGATCTGTCGCCTAGCGGGAGAGATGCGCAGTATTTT
CATSDLSPSGRDAQYF
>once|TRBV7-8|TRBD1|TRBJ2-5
TGTGCCAGCAGCGAACCCTCGACAGGGGGCTACACACAAGAGACCCAGTACTTC
CASSEPSTGGYTQETQYF
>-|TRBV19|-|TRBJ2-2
TGTGCCAGTAGTCCATCCGCGAACACCGGGGAGCTGTTTTTT
CASSPSANTGELFF
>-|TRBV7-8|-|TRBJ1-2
TGTGCCAGCAGCTTATCCGGGAAAGGCTACACCTTC
CASSLSGKGYTF
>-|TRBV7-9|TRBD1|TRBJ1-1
TGTGCCAGCAGACCCCCCGGGACAGGGGCTGAAGCTTTCTTT
CASRPPGTGAEAFF
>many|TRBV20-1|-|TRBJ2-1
TGCAGTGCTCGCGTCTCCACCTACAATGAGCAGTTCTTC
CSARVSTYNEQFF
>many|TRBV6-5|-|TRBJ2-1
TGTGCCAGCAGTGATAGACTAGTCGGTGAGCAGTTCTTC
CASSDRLVGEQFF
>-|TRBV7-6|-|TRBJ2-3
TGTGCCAGCAGCTTAGGCGGGACTAGCACAGATACGCAGTATTTT
CASSLGGTSTDTQYF
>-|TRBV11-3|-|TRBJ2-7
TGTGCCAGCAGCTTAACTCAGACACGCTCCTACGAGCAGTACTTC
CASSLTQTRSYEQYF
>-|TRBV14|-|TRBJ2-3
TGTGCCAGCAGCCGGACAGCAAGAGCTAGCACAGATACGCAGTATTTT
CASSRTARASTDTQYF
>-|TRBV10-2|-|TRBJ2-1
TGCGCCAGCACCCTCTCACGAGGGAGCTATGAGCAGTTCTTC
CASTLSRGSYEQFF
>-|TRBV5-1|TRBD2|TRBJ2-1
TGCGCCAGCAGCTTGCCACGGGAGGGATACAATGAGCAGTTCTTC
CASSLPREGYNEQFF
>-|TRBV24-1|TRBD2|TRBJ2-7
TGTGCCACCAGTGACACGACTAGCATCTACGAGCAGTACTTC
CATSDTTSIYEQYF
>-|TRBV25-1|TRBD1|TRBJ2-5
TGTGCCAGCCGTTCAGGGGACAGACACCAAGAGACCCAGTACTTC
CASRSGDRHQETQYF
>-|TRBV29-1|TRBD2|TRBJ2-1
TGCAGCGTTGAAGGTTCCGGGACTAACTACAATGAGCAGTTCTTC
CSVEGSGTNYNEQFF
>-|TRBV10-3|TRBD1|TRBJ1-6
TGTGCCATCACCTCAGACAGGGTTAATTCACCCCTCCACTTT
CAITSDRVNSPLHF
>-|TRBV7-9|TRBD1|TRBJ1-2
TGTGCCAGCAGCTCCGGGACAGACCCTCTCTATGGCTACACCTTC
CASSSGTDPLYGYTF
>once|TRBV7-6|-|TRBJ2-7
TGTGCCAGCAGCTCCCGGACGGCGGGAGAGCAGTACTTC
CASSSRTAGEQYF
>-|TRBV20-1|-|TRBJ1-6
TGCAGTGCTACCCGGGCAGGAGCCCTCTATAATTCACCCCTCCACTTT
CSATRAGALYNSPLHF
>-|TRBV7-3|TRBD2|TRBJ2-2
TGTGCCAGCAGCTTAACAACTAGCGCAACGTCGAACACCGGGGAGCTGTTTTTT
CASSLTTSATSNTGELFF
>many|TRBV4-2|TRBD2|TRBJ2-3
TGTGCCAGCAGCCCCGTCGTAGGCGGGAGGAGTAGAGATACGCAGTATTTT
CASSPVVGGRSRDTQYF
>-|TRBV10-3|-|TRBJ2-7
TGTGCCATCAGGAAGAGGGACACCTTCTACGAGCAGTACTTC
CAIRKRDTFYEQYF
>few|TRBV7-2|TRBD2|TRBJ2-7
TGTGCCAGCAGCTTATACCCTAGCGGGAGGCGCTCCTACGAGCAGTACTTC
CASSLYPSGRRSYEQYF
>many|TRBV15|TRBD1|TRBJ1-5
TGTGCCACCAGCAGCCGTACAGGGGATAGCAATCAGCCCCAGCATTTT
CATSSRTGDSNQPQHF
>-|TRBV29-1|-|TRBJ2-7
TGCAGCAGGGGGGAGCAGTACTTC
CSRGEQYF
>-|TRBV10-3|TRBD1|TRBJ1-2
TGTGCCAGCAGAACTACTAGACAGGGAAACTATGGCTACACCTTC
CASRTTRQGNYGYTF
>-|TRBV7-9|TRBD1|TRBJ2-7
TGTGCCAGCAGCTTAGGTGGGACAGGGGGCGGGGGCGAGCAGTACTTC
CASSLGGTGGGGEQYF
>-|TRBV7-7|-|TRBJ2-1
TGTGCTAGCAGCTCCGACACGTTGCCCAATGAGCAGTTCTTC
CASSSDTLPNEQFF
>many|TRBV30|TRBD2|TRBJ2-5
TGTGCCTGTTCTTCGGGGGGGAAAGAGACCCAGTACTTC
CACSSGGKETQYF
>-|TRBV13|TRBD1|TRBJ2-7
TGTGCCAGCAGCTTGGGGCAGGGGGAAAGGTACGAGCAGTACTTC
CASSLGQGERYEQYF
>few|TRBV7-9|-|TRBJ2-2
TGTGCCAGCAGCCCGTACCTGGTGGGGGCAGGGCTGATTTGGGACACCGGGGAGCTGTTTTTT
CASSPYLVGAGLIWDTGELFF
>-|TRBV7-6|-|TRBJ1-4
TGTGCCAGCAGCTTAGTGTCGGGGGGGGCCAGTGAAAAGCTGTTTTTT
CASSLVSGGASEKLFF
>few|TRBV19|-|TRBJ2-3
TGTGCCAGTACCCCAAATACGCTTGATACGCAGTATTTT
CASTPNTLDTQYF
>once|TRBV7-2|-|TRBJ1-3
TGTGCCAGCAGCTTAGATCGAGCGTACAGCTCTGGAAACACCATATATTTT
CASSLDRAYSSGNTIYF
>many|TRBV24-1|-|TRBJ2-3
TGTGCCACCAGTGACCCCGGATCGGATACGCAGTATTTT
CATSDPGSDTQYF